These 26 T cell receptor beta chains originate from one sample sequenced in a study of T cells in Graves' hyperthyroidism and ophthalmopathy. TCR beta CDR3 sequences were amplified from RNA transcripts. During a first-round RT-PCR of the TCR CDR3, the HTBI primer set was used. One entry per CDR3 protein, called by TCRdb with MiXCR from the multiplex PCR reads. Here the sample spans over 700,000 distinct CDR3 sequences, about two fifths being singletons. Sequenced input: blood. These receptors were collected from a man aged 18 to 29 with Graves' hyperthyroidism.

In its sample, this clonotype was seen many times. V gene TRBV2 combines with J gene TRBJ1-2; D unresolved. V was clipped by 6 bases and J by 5 bases, with 10 bases between them. The CDR3 consists of 12 residues. Germline V gene lookup returns CDR1 SNHLY and CDR2 FYNNEI. Written as DNA, the CDR3 is TGTGCCAGCAGCGCCGTGGGGTATGGCTACACCTTC. Its translation: CASSAVGYGYTF.

This clonotype was seen only a few times. The chain recombines TRBV6-5 with TRBJ2-2; 7 bases map to TRBD1. This CDR3 is 14 amino acids long. Germline-derived CDR1 and CDR2 are MNHEY and SVGAGI. J lost 4 bases, V lost 5 bases, and 4 bases had no gene match. Here the CDR3 DNA reads TGTGCCAGCAGTGAACGGACAGGCACCGGGGAGCTGTTTTTT. It yields the protein CASSERTGTGELFF.

This clonotype was seen a few times. V usage is TRBV7-8 and J usage is TRBJ1-1, with D possibly TRBD1 on 6 matching bases. Germline lookup yields CDR1 SGHVS and CDR2 FQNEAQ. V was trimmed by 5 bases and J by 5 bases, leaving 18 bases between them. The CDR3 extends over 15 amino acids. CDR3 in DNA: TGTGCCAGCAGCCGCGGGGGGCCCGGGGGGACTGAAGCTTTCTTT. Translation gives CASSRGGPGGTEAFF.

This clonotype appeared many times. V is TRBV19 and J is TRBJ1-2; 9 positions agree with TRBD1. This CDR3 comprises 13 residues. The V gene end was trimmed by 6 bases and the J gene end by 4 bases; junction bases not matched to a gene: 3. Germline V gives CDR1 LNHDA, CDR2 SQIVND (reference sequence). The CDR3: CASRKDRGYGYTF. The DNA of the CDR3 is TGTGCCAGTAGGAAGGACAGGGGCTATGGCTACACCTTC.

The rearrangement links TRBV20-1 to TRBJ2-6; D gene unclear. This CDR3 comprises 8 residues. CDR1 and CDR2 (germline): DFQATT, SNEGSKA (reference sequence). V lost 1 base, J lost 14 bases, and 0 bases lay in between. CDR3 protein: CSARVLTF. The CDR3 DNA follows: TGCAGTGCTAGAGTCCTGACTTTC.

This clonotype was counted ten times or more. The chain links TRBV20-1 to TRBJ1-4; possibly TRBD1 for D (5 bases). This CDR3 contains 13 residues. The ends were cut back, 5 bases at V and 5 bases at J, with 12 bases in the middle. CDR1 is DFQATT, CDR2 SNEGSKA, per germline (reference sequence). The chain's CDR3 is CSALQAGNEKLFF. CDR3 bases: TGCAGTGCTTTACAGGCGGGCAATGAAAAACTGTTTTTT.

CDR3 sequence reads: CASSANRGREAFF. In DNA, the CDR3 is TGCGCCAGCAGCGCGAACAGGGGGCGAGAAGCTTTCTTT. The chain links TRBV5-1 to TRBJ1-1, with 9 bases that match TRBD1. CDR1 and CDR2 from the germline V gene are SGHRS and YFSETQ. Trimming took 4 bases from V and 8 from J; bases not matched to a gene: 6. This CDR3 region has 13 residues.

Many counts were recorded for this clonotype. The V gene is TRBV25-1, the J gene TRBJ1-4; TRBD1 matches 10 bases. Germline V CDR1 and CDR2: MGHDK, SYGVNS. The ends lost 4 bases at V and 8 bases at J; junction bases unmatched: 7. The CDR3 covers 15 residues. The CDR3 DNA follows: TGTGCCAGCAGTGTCCGGGACAGGGGTGGGGAAAAACTGTTTTTT. It specifies CASSVRDRGGEKLFF.

The genes are TRBV29-1 and TRBJ1-1, with D perhaps TRBD1 (6 bases). V was clipped by 8 bases and J by 3 bases, with 13 bases between them. The length of the CDR3 is 12 residues. Germline V lookup: CDR1 SQVTM, CDR2 ANQGSEA. CDR3 sequence (DNA): TGCAGCATGACAGGACGCGACACTGAAGCTTTCTTT. Amino acids: CSMTGRDTEAFF.

A few counts support this clonotype. V gene TRBV19 combines with J gene TRBJ1-2, with TRBD1 matching 9 bases. The CDR3 length is 14 residues. The V gene's germline CDR1 is LNHDA and CDR2 SQIVND (reference sequence). Trimming at V came to 9 bases and at J to 6 bases, leaving 11 bases not matched to a gene. CDR3 residues: CASRDRVSSDGYTF. The CDR3 DNA reads as TGTGCCAGCCGGGACAGGGTTTCATCGGATGGCTACACCTTC.

This clonotype appeared many times. CDR3 DNA sequence: TGTGCCAGCAGCTGGGGGCGGGGGCGCACCGGGGAGCTGTTTTTT. Amino acid sequence: CASSWGRGRTGELFF. The chain links TRBV7-8 to TRBJ2-2; D is perhaps TRBD2 (7 bases). CDR1 and CDR2 (germline): SGHVS, FQNEAQ. The CDR3 is 15 residues long. Trimming left V 4 bases short and J 4 bases short, with 13 bases between.

This clonotype was picked up a small number of times. V and J are TRBV11-3 and TRBJ1-2; 9 bases agree with TRBD1. Trimming took 4 bases from V and 8 from J; bases not matched to a gene: 8. The CDR3 loop spans 14 amino acids. Germline V CDR1 and CDR2: SGHNT, YENEEA. The CDR3 region has the DNA TGTGCCAGCAGCTCGGCGGACAGGGGCCGAGGCTACACCTTC. The encoded protein is CASSSADRGRGYTF.

This chain links TRBV7-8 with TRBJ2-7; tentatively, D is TRBD1 or TRBD2 (5 bases each). V lost 6 bases, J lost 3 bases, and 18 bases lay in between. There are 15 residues in the CDR3. From germline, CDR1 is SGHVS and CDR2 FQNEAQ. The CDR3 region has the DNA TGTGCCAGCAGTTCTTTCGGGGACGCTGGCTACGAGCAGTACTTC. Translated, it gives CASSSFGDAGYEQYF.

This chain connects TRBV9 to TRBJ1-1; D possibly corresponds to TRBD1 (6 bases). Trimming removed 3 bases from V and 5 bases from J, with 17 bases in between. This CDR3 is 15 amino acids long. CDR1 and CDR2 (germline): SGDLS, YYNGEE. The CDR3, as DNA: TGTGCCAGCAGCGCTACTATCGGCAGGGGTACTGAAGCTTTCTTT. Protein product: CASSATIGRGTEAFF.

The gene calls are TRBV2 and TRBJ1-2; perhaps TRBD1 as D (6 bases). Germline V gene data show CDR1 as SNHLY and CDR2 as FYNNEI. CDR3 length equals 15 residues. V was trimmed by 5 bases and J by 1 base, leaving 14 bases between them. In nucleotides, the CDR3 is TGTGCCAGCAGTCCGGGGGGCTTACTTAACTATGGCTACACCTTC. Amino acids: CASSPGGLLNYGYTF.

This clonotype showed up just a few times. The rearrangement links TRBV12-5 to TRBJ1-5; TRBD1 matches at 10 bases. This CDR3 is built from 14 residues. Germline CDR1 LGHNT, CDR2 FRNRAP. Unmatched junction bases numbered 2, after V lost 4 bases and J lost 5 bases. The CDR3 DNA is TGTGCTAGTGGTTCGGACAGGGGGGATCAGCCCCAGCATTTT. It yields the protein CASGSDRGDQPQHF.

The CDR3 sequence: CASSGLAGLAYEQYF. In DNA, the CDR3 is TGTGCCAGCAGCGGATTAGCGGGCCTGGCCTACGAGCAGTACTTC. This chain uses TRBV5-8 with TRBJ2-7; 7 bases map to TRBD2. The trim removed 4 bases at V and 2 bases at J, leaving 9 bases unmatched. Germline CDR1 SGHTS, CDR2 YDEGEE. The CDR3 extends over 15 amino acids.

On this clonotype: This may come from a read error, since a much larger clone is one base off. This chain connects TRBV10-3 to TRBJ2-7, with D possibly matching TRBD2 (5 bases). This CDR3 has 13 residues. From germline, CDR1 is ENHRY and CDR2 SYGVKD. Trimming removed 8 bases at V and 1 base at J, with 12 bases between. This CDR3 reads CAIWNSESYEQYF. The CDR3 DNA sequence: TGTGCCATCTGGAATAGCGAGTCCTACGAGCAGTACTTC.

The chain joins TRBV4-1 to TRBJ1-2; D unclear. This CDR3 is built from 12 residues. The V end lost 2 bases, the J end lost 8 bases, and 9 bases lay between the germline ends. Germline values: CDR1 MGHRA, CDR2 YSYEKL. The DNA of the CDR3 is TGCGCCAGCAGCCAATCAGGCGGGGGCTACACCTTC. Translated, it gives CASSQSGGGYTF.

The chain combines TRBV6-1 with TRBJ2-2; TRBD1 matches at 11 bases. CDR3 length: 14 residues. With 7 bases clipped from V and 7 bases from J, the junction kept 5 bases outside the gene matches. The V gene's germline CDR1 is MNHNS and CDR2 SASEGT. The CDR3 sequence: CASKGQGDGGELFF. In DNA form, the CDR3 reads TGTGCCAGCAAGGGACAGGGGGACGGCGGGGAGCTGTTTTTT.

The genes are TRBV6-5 and TRBJ1-1; no firm D call. The CDR3 contains 14 residues. Germline V gene lookup returns CDR1 MNHEY and CDR2 SVGAGI. Trimming took off 4 bases at V and 6 bases at J, with 15 bases between the two ends. Here the CDR3 DNA reads TGTGCCAGCAGTTTAGGACCTTTTTCGGCTGAAGCTTTCTTT. It is translated as CASSLGPFSAEAFF.

The CDR3 bases are TGTGCCAGCAGCCAAGCTAGAGGGGGAGAGACCCAGTACTTC. Protein: CASSQARGGETQYF. The chain links TRBV7-8 to TRBJ2-5, with a weak D call TRBD1 (6 bases). CDR3 size: 14 residues. CDR1 and CDR2 (germline): SGHVS, FQNEAQ. V lost 5 bases and J lost 4, with 14 bases in between.

Only a few counts were recorded for this clonotype. The chain carries TRBV7-3 and TRBJ1-6; 7 bases line up with TRBD1. Germline CDR1 is SGHTA and CDR2 is FQGTGA. The J segment lost 10 bases and the V segment lost 5 bases, leaving 5 bases of the junction unmatched. CDR3 length: 13 amino acids. CDR3 loop: CASSRTGGSPLHF. DNA for the CDR3: TGTGCCAGCAGCCGGACAGGAGGGTCACCCCTCCACTTT.

This clonotype appeared many times. This chain uses TRBV7-2 with TRBJ2-5; D may be TRBD2 (5 bases). This CDR3 contains 14 residues. Germline CDR1 is SGHTA and CDR2 is FQGNSA. V was cut by 6 bases and J by 2 bases, with 13 bases left in between. The CDR3 spells CASSPPGLQETQYF. Here the CDR3 DNA reads TGTGCCAGCAGTCCGCCGGGATTACAAGAGACCCAGTACTTC.

To note about this clonotype: A single base separates this from a much larger clone, so it may be a read error. The chain employs TRBV20-1 and TRBJ2-5, with TRBD1 matching 7 bases. Germline-derived CDR1 and CDR2 are DFQATT and SNEGSKA (reference sequence). The V segment lost 4 bases and the J segment 5 bases; nucleotides outside the gene matches: 1. The CDR3 is 11 residues long. Written as DNA, the CDR3 is TGCAGTGCTACCAGGGGGGAGACCCAGTACTTC. It specifies CSATRGETQYF.

This chain connects TRBV27 to TRBJ1-5; D call uncertain. The CDR3 has 15 residues. Trimming stripped 0 bases from V and 1 base from J, with 7 bases between. CDR1 is MNHEY and CDR2 is SMNVEV in the germline V gene (reference sequence). CDR3 loop: CASSLSGLSNQPQHF. Here the CDR3 DNA reads TGTGCCAGCAGTTTATCAGGACTGAGCAATCAGCCCCAGCATTTT.